This TCR beta chain was retrieved from a study of T cells in Graves' hyperthyroidism and ophthalmopathy. Patients aged 18 to 65 had newly diagnosed hyperthyroidism lasting under 2 months. PBMCs were sourced from about 10 ml fresh peripheral blood. Amplified TCR beta CDR3 regions came from RNA transcripts. HTBI primers were employed in a first-round RT-PCR of the TCR CDR3. TCRdb fed the multiplex PCR reads into MiXCR, producing one record per CDR3 protein. Among 600,000 to 650,000 distinct CDR3 sequences listed, about 16% were seen once. The junction had 11 bases not matched to a gene; V was cut back by 3 bases and J by 8 bases. The germline gives CDR1 GTSNPN, CDR2 SVGIG (reference sequence). The CDR3 has 14 residues.

This chain uses TRBV30 with TRBJ1-2; 8 bases map to TRBD1. The specimen sequenced was blood. The clonotype comes from a woman in her twenties or thirties with Graves' hyperthyroidism. The CDR3 loop reads CAWRTGAPTGGYTF. CDR3 sequence (DNA): TGTGCCTGGAGGACAGGGGCCCCTACCGGAGGCTACACCTTC.